This entry is about one T cell receptor beta chain. How the authors handled the data: Cell counts per sample came from amplifying reference gene primers. The table came from immunoSEQ multiplex PCR; TCRdb's copy has only in-frame clones and leaves some out. The DNA gave D and trimming, while V, J and clone size come from that table. Among 410,000 or so clones listed, 75% to 90% were seen once. These data come from a study of blood T cell repertoires in COVID-19. The CDR3 is 15 residues long. With 5 bases clipped from V and 8 bases from J, the junction kept 11 bases outside the gene matches. The germline V gene encodes CDR1 SGHTA and CDR2 FQGNSA.

The sample taken for sequencing was peripheral blood. The clonotype comes from a woman in her thirties or forties with COVID-19, enrolled during active disease. The V call is TRBV7-2, the J call TRBJ1-4, with 7 bases identical to TRBD1. The CDR3 here is CASSAASRGNEKLFF. In DNA, the CDR3 is TGTGCCAGCAGCGCCGCCAGCAGGGGGAACGAAAAACTGTTTTTT. Variable domain in full (rest from reference TRBV7-2 and TRBJ1-4): GAGVSQSPSNKVTEKGKDVELRCDPISGHTALYWYRQSLGQGLEFLIYFQGNSAPDKSGLPSDRFSAERTGGSVSTLTIQRTQQEDSAVYLCASSAASRGNEKLFFGSGTQLSVL.